This TCR beta chain was captured in a study of Graves' ophthalmopathy and Graves' hyperthyroidism. General study points: Detection in blood was also observed for most expanded thyroid clonotypes above 0.001 frequency.

This clonotype appeared many times. The antigen remains undetermined. The hyperthyroidism patients, aged 18 to 65, had been newly diagnosed, with under 2 months' duration. Diagnosis used clinical symptoms, serum thyroxine, TRAb, thyroid ultrasound and orbital computed tomography. PBMCs were density-gradient isolated from roughly 10 ml fresh blood. The V gene's germline CDR1 is MDHEN and CDR2 SYDVKM. The V and J ends lost 6 bases and 6 bases respectively, with 15 bases between them. The CDR3 extends over 14 amino acids. CDR3 regions of TCR beta were amplified from RNA transcripts. A first-round RT-PCR used HTBI primers, followed by a second-round multiplex PCR. Using its own MiXCR run on the multiplex PCR reads, TCRdb lists one record per CDR3 protein. In the table there are about 620,000 distinct CDR3 sequences, about 20% of which are singletons.

Sequenced material: peripheral blood. The sequence came from a woman aged 18-29 years with stable Graves' hyperthyroidism. Some clones in this sample may be carry-over from other donors' samples. J is TRBJ1-5 and V is TRBV28; D not resolved. In nucleotides, the CDR3 is TGTGCCAGCAGGGCCTCGTGGATACTTCAGCCCCAGCATTTT. The encoded protein is CASRASWILQPQHF.